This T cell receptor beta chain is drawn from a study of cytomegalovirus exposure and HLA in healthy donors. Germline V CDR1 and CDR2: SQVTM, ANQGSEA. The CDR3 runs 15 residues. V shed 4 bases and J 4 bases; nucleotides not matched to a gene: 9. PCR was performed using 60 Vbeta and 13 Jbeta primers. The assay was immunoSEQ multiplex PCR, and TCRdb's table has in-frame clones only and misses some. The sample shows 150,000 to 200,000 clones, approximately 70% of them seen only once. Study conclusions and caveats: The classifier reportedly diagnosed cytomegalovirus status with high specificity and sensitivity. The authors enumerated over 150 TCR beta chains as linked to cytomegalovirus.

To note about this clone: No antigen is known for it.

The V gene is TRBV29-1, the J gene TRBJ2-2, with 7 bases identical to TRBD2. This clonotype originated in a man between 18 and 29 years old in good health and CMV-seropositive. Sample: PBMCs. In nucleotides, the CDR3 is TGCAGCGTTGGCGGGAGCCAAGAATTCACCGGGGAGCTGTTTTTT. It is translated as CSVGGSQEFTGELFF.